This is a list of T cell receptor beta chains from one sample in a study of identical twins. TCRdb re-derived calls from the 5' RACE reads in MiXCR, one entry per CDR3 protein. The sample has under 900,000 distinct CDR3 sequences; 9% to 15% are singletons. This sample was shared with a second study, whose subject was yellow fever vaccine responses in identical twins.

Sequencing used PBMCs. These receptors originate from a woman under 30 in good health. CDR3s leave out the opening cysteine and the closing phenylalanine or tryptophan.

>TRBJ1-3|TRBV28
ASSFSGNTIY
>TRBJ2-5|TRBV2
ARSPGETQY
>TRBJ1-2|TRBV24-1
ATSDLPGSGYT
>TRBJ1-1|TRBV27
ASRRGGIEAF
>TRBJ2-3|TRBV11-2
ASSRRTGGVGTDTQY
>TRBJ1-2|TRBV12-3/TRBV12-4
ASSLVVRGLGYT
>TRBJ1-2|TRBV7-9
ASSPGTGGSYGYT
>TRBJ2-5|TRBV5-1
ASSLPPQETQY
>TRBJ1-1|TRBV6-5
ASSYSRAPNTEAF
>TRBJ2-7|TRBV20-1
SAREGRGPYEQY
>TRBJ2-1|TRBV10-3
AISEADRGPNEQF
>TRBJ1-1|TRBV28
ASSSTGVPNTEAF
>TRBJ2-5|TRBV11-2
ASSSGQSSETQY
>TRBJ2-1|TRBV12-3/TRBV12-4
AFSLGKQTSGRANEQF
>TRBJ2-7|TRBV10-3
AISATTGYEQY
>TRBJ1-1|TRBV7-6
ASSLVGSFEAF